A single sample gave rise to the 32 T cell receptor beta chains below, sequenced in a study of cytomegalovirus exposure and HLA in healthy donors. The PCR used 60 Vbeta and 13 Jbeta primers. Sequencing was performed with immunoSEQ multiplex PCR; in TCRdb, only in-frame clones are kept and a portion is missing. The sample records 150,000 or so clones, roughly 74% being singletons. The sample taken for sequencing was PBMCs. The receptors were sampled from a man between 18 and 29 years old in good health and CMV-seronegative.

This chain uses TRBV5-1 with TRBJ1-5, with 7 positions matching TRBD1. Unmatched junction bases numbered 2, after V lost 3 bases and J lost 5 bases. From germline, CDR1 is SGHRS and CDR2 YFSETQ. The CDR3 loop spans 13 amino acids. As DNA, the CDR3 is TGCGCCAGCAGCTGGCAGGGGGATCAGCCCCAGCATTTT. This translates into CASSWQGDQPQHF.

The CDR3 is CATSRAKPGTGVWQPQHF. CDR3 sequence (DNA): TGTGCCACCAGCAGAGCTAAGCCCGGGACAGGGGTATGGCAGCCCCAGCATTTT. V and J are TRBV15 and TRBJ1-5, with 10 bases that match TRBD1. Per the germline V gene, CDR1 is LNHNV and CDR2 is YYDKDF (reference sequence). This CDR3 contains 18 residues. Trimming cost V 1 base and J 7 bases; bases outside gene matches: 13.

This chain joins TRBV6-6 and TRBJ2-1; D perhaps matches TRBD2 (5 bases). Trimming pared 0 bases from V and 4 bases from J, leaving 7 bases between. The CDR3 consists of 14 residues. The V gene's germline CDR1 is MNHNY and CDR2 SVGAGI (reference sequence). This CDR3 is CASSYSTGYNEQFF. The CDR3 coding sequence is TGTGCCAGCAGTTACTCGACGGGGTACAATGAGCAGTTCTTC.

The V and J genes are TRBV6-5 and TRBJ1-4; D is possibly TRBD1 (5 bases). Germline V gives CDR1 MNHEY, CDR2 SVGAGI. The CDR3 has 14 residues. The V and J ends lost 5 bases and 8 bases respectively, with 15 bases between them. The DNA for the CDR3 is TGTGCCAGCAGTCCCGATGGGGACTGGGAAAAACTGTTTTTT. Its translation is CASSPDGDWEKLFF.

This clone has a handful of counts. The rearrangement links TRBV29-1 to TRBJ2-1; no clear D gene. Germline V gene lookup returns CDR1 SQVTM and CDR2 ANQGSEA. The CDR3 spans 12 residues. V was shortened by 6 bases and J by 6 bases, with 12 bases between the two germline ends. CDR3 DNA: TGCAGCGTCATGCAACAGAGCAATGAGCAGTTCTTC. It is translated as CSVMQQSNEQFF.

The gene calls are TRBV6-6 and TRBJ1-2; D is unresolved. Between the trimmed V and J ends, which lost 4 bases and 4 bases, there was a span of 10 bases. The CDR3 is 13 residues long. Germline-derived CDR1 and CDR2 are MNHNY and SVGAGI (reference sequence). The CDR3 DNA is TGTGCCAGCAGTTCGGGGAAACTCTATGGCTACACCTTC. Amino acids: CASSSGKLYGYTF.

The J gene is TRBJ2-2, the V gene TRBV19, with a weak D call TRBD2 (5 bases). The CDR3 is 15 residues long. The V gene lost 5 bases and the J gene lost 4 bases, with 14 bases spanning the gap. CDR1 is LNHDA, CDR2 SQIVND, per germline (reference sequence). CDR3 residues: CASSPRAAGTGELFF. CDR3 DNA sequence: TGTGCCAGTAGTCCAAGGGCGGCGGGCACCGGGGAGCTGTTTTTT.

The rearrangement uses TRBV18 and TRBJ1-6; D remains ambiguous. CDR3 size: 18 residues. The germline gives CDR1 KGHSH, CDR2 LQKENI. Trimming shortened V by 6 bases and J by 9 bases, and 27 bases separated the two germline ends. For the CDR3, the DNA is TGTGCCAGCTCGCCGGACTCCCTGGGGATCCTCTCTCGTTCACCCCTCCACTTT. Its protein is CASSPDSLGILSRSPLHF.

The chain couples TRBV6-1 to TRBJ2-3; weak D call: TRBD1 (7 bases). V was clipped by 6 bases and J by 4 bases, with 14 bases between them. Germline CDR1 is MNHNS and CDR2 is SASEGT. This CDR3 region has 14 residues. The chain's CDR3 is CASSPQGGPDTQYF. For the CDR3, the DNA is TGTGCCAGCAGCCCCCAGGGGGGTCCAGATACGCAGTATTTT.

The genes are TRBV28 and TRBJ1-5, with D maybe TRBD1 (5 bases). V was shortened by 6 bases and J by 3 bases, with 15 bases between the two germline ends. Looked up from germline, CDR1 is MDHEN and CDR2 is SYDVKM. The CDR3 contains 15 residues. The CDR3 DNA is TGTGCCAGCAGCCTCGGGGGGGGGAACAATCAGCCCCAGCATTTT. This codes for CASSLGGGNNQPQHF.

With respect to this clone: Sequence at one end of the junction differs from germline and may be a read error. The V gene is TRBV5-1, the J gene TRBJ1-2; a possible D gene is TRBD1 (6 bases). There are 14 residues in the CDR3. Germline V gene sequence: CDR1 SGHRS, CDR2 YFSETQ. In DNA form, the CDR3 reads TGCGCCAGCAGCTCTCTATCAGGGGCCTATGGCTGCACCTTC. Its protein is CASSSLSGAYGCTF.

A remark on this clone: Other DNA sequences in this specimen translate into the identical CDR3. V and J are TRBV9 and TRBJ2-1; 10 bases are a match to TRBD2. The V and J ends lost 3 bases and 6 bases, in that order; junction bases with no gene match: 15. The germline gives CDR1 SGDLS, CDR2 YYNGEE. The CDR3 contains 18 residues. Here the CDR3 reads CASSGPSGGGWTPNEQFF. CDR3 nucleotides: TGTGCCAGCAGCGGTCCAAGCGGGGGGGGCTGGACACCCAATGAGCAGTTCTTC.

CDR3 nucleotides: TGTGCCAGCAGCCCGGGCGGGGGCACAGATACGCAGTATTTT. This codes for CASSPGGGTDTQYF. The chain is built from TRBV4-2 and TRBJ2-3; possibly TRBD2 for D (6 bases). The V end was cut by 4 bases, the J end by 1 base, with 9 bases between. CDR3 size: 14 residues. The germline V gene has CDR1 LGHNA and CDR2 YNFKEQ.

CDR3 sequence reads: CASRREGLNSPLHF. The CDR3 nucleotides are TGTGCCAGCCGTAGGGAGGGGCTGAATTCACCCCTCCACTTT. The V and J genes are TRBV6-5 and TRBJ1-6; D may be TRBD1 (5 bases). The CDR3 extends over 14 amino acids. Germline-derived CDR1 and CDR2 are MNHEY and SVGAGI. Trimming removed 8 bases at V and 7 bases at J, with 15 bases between.

The CDR3 loop reads CASSQDPGTGRSGANVLTF. DNA of the CDR3: TGTGCCAGCAGCCAAGACCCCGGGACAGGACGCTCTGGGGCCAACGTCCTGACTTTC. This chain joins TRBV4-2 and TRBJ2-6; 8 bases map to TRBD1. Germline assignment: CDR1 LGHNA and CDR2 YNFKEQ. V gave up 0 bases and J gave up 0 bases; unmatched junction bases: 7. The CDR3 loop spans 19 amino acids.

By sample share, this clone is medium-sized. V is TRBV27 and J is TRBJ1-5, with D perhaps TRBD1 (5 bases). The V end lost 3 bases, the J end lost 3 bases, and 9 bases lay between the germline ends. CDR3 length: 14 residues. Germline V gene data show CDR1 as MNHEY and CDR2 as SMNVEV (reference sequence). In DNA form, the CDR3 reads TGTGCCAGCAGTTTTGGGGCAGACAATCAGCCCCAGCATTTT. Its protein product is CASSFGADNQPQHF.

This chain connects TRBV29-1 to TRBJ2-3, with 7 bases lining up with TRBD1. Trimming at V came to 6 bases and at J to 2 bases, leaving 8 bases not matched to a gene. From germline, CDR1 is SQVTM and CDR2 ANQGSEA. CDR3 length equals 14 residues. CDR3: CSVATGSLTDTQYF. Written as DNA, the CDR3 is TGCAGCGTGGCGACAGGGTCGCTCACAGATACGCAGTATTTT.

This chain joins TRBV5-6 and TRBJ2-3, with D possibly being TRBD2 (6 bases). Trimming removed 4 bases at V and 0 bases at J, with 12 bases between. The germline gives CDR1 SGHDT, CDR2 YYEEEE. The CDR3 length is 15 residues. This CDR3 is CASSRLAESTDTQYF. CDR3 bases: TGTGCCAGCAGCCGTTTAGCGGAGAGCACAGATACGCAGTATTTT. The variable domain in full, completed from reference TRBV5-6 and TRBJ2-3, reads DAGVTQSPTHLIKTRGQQVTLRCSPKSGHDTVSWYQQALGQGPQFIFQYYEEEERQRGNFPDRFSGHQFPNYSSELNVNALLLGDSALYLCASSRLAESTDTQYFGPGTRLTVL.

The chain combines TRBV25-1 with TRBJ2-7; D call uncertain. This CDR3 is 11 amino acids long. CDR1 MGHDK and CDR2 SYGVNS come from the germline V gene. Trimming removed 6 bases at V and 5 bases at J, with 8 bases between. This CDR3 is CASRTPDEQYF. The CDR3 nucleotides read TGTGCCAGCAGAACCCCGGACGAGCAGTACTTC.

The chain is built from TRBV15 and TRBJ2-7; 8 bases line up with TRBD2. V was clipped by 4 bases and J by 1 base; unmatched bases: 9. The CDR3 has 16 amino acids. Germline V gene sequence: CDR1 LNHNV, CDR2 YYDKDF (reference sequence). The CDR3 here is CATSNPLAGFSYEQYF. CDR3 DNA: TGTGCCACCAGCAACCCCCTAGCGGGCTTTTCCTACGAGCAGTACTTC.

The chain joins TRBV6-5 to TRBJ1-5, with 10 bases fitting TRBD1. The length of the CDR3 is 14 residues. Trimming took 5 bases from V and 5 from J; bases not matched to a gene: 3. Germline V gene data show CDR1 as MNHEY and CDR2 as SVGAGI. The CDR3 DNA follows: TGTGCCAGCAGTAGGGACAGGGGAGATCAGCCCCAGCATTTT. Translating gives CASSRDRGDQPQHF.

Comments on this clone: Additional DNA sequences in this sample encode the identical CDR3. The rearrangement uses TRBV7-2 and TRBJ1-2, with 8 bases lining up with TRBD1. Germline V gene sequence: CDR1 SGHTA, CDR2 FQGNSA. J was trimmed by 0 bases and V by 0 bases; bases with no gene match: 0. This CDR3 spans 15 amino acids. CDR3 DNA sequence: TGTGCCAGCAGCTTAGCGACAGGGGCTAACTATGGCTACACCTTC. This gives the protein CASSLATGANYGYTF.

This rearrangement joins TRBV5-6 to TRBJ2-4, with D perhaps TRBD2 (5 bases). From germline, CDR1 is SGHDT and CDR2 YYEEEE. CDR3 length equals 17 residues. V lost 0 bases to trimming and J lost 0 bases, with 13 bases between them. This chain's CDR3 is CASSLAWQEVAKNIQYF. The CDR3 region has the DNA TGTGCCAGCAGCTTGGCCTGGCAGGAGGTAGCCAAAAACATTCAGTACTTC. Drawing the rest from reference TRBV5-6 and TRBJ2-4, the complete variable domain is DAGVTQSPTHLIKTRGQQVTLRCSPKSGHDTVSWYQQALGQGPQFIFQYYEEEERQRGNFPDRFSGHQFPNYSSELNVNALLLGDSALYLCASSLAWQEVAKNIQYFGAGTRLSVL.

V usage is TRBV27 and J usage is TRBJ2-2, with D hard to call. The CDR3 spans 12 residues. Trimming pared 8 bases from V and 6 bases from J, leaving 10 bases between. Per the germline V gene, CDR1 is MNHEY and CDR2 is SMNVEV (reference sequence). CDR3 nucleotides: TGTGCCAGCGGCCCCATTCCCGGGGAGCTGTTTTTT. Protein sequence: CASGPIPGELFF.

The CDR3 region is CASSPRDRGHETQYF. CDR3 DNA: TGTGCCAGCAGCCCTCGGGACAGGGGCCATGAGACCCAGTACTTC. V gene TRBV14 combines with J gene TRBJ2-5; 10 nucleotides line up with TRBD1. Germline V gene lookup returns CDR1 SGHDN and CDR2 FVKESK. This CDR3 is 15 amino acids long. V gave up 4 bases and J gave up 5 bases; unmatched junction bases: 7.

For the CDR3, the DNA is TGTGCCAGCAGTTCCACCCCCTCGGACAGGGGTGTTTGGTATGGCTACACCTTC. Amino acids: CASSSTPSDRGVWYGYTF. V is TRBV28 and J is TRBJ1-2; 9 nucleotides agree with TRBD1. The germline V gene has CDR1 MDHEN and CDR2 SYDVKM. The CDR3 sequence is 18 residues long. The junction had 17 bases not matched to a gene; V was cut back by 4 bases and J by 5 bases.

The chain uses TRBV9 and TRBJ1-2, with TRBD1 as a possible D gene (6 bases). The germline V and J ends were trimmed by 4 bases and 4 bases, with 32 bases remaining between them. This CDR3 has 20 residues. Germline V lookup: CDR1 SGDLS, CDR2 YYNGEE. Written as DNA, the CDR3 is TGTGCCAGCAGCTCAACCGGGGGGGCAGCCCCCAGGCCTAGACTCTATGGCTACACCTTC. This gives the protein CASSSTGGAAPRPRLYGYTF.

The chain couples TRBV9 to TRBJ1-5; D possibly corresponds to TRBD1 (6 bases). V shed 0 bases and J shed 5 bases, with 15 bases lying between them. The CDR3 loop spans 16 amino acids. Per the germline V gene, CDR1 is SGDLS and CDR2 is YYNGEE. CDR3 in amino acids: CASSVGLQGSDQPQHF. The CDR3 DNA reads TGTGCCAGCAGCGTAGGTCTACAGGGTTCCGATCAGCCCCAGCATTTT.

This chain uses TRBV2 with TRBJ1-2; D is undetermined. The length of the CDR3 is 12 residues. The germline V and J ends were trimmed by 2 bases and 7 bases, with 8 bases remaining between them. CDR1 SNHLY and CDR2 FYNNEI come from the germline V gene. For the CDR3, the DNA is TGTGCCAGCAGTGAACAACGGGGTGGCTACACCTTC. It encodes CASSEQRGGYTF.

The chain couples TRBV9 to TRBJ1-5, with TRBD1 matching 8 bases. The CDR3 is made up of 17 amino acids. The trim removed 4 bases at V and 7 bases at J, leaving 16 bases unmatched. Germline CDR1 is SGDLS and CDR2 is YYNGEE. CDR3: CASSKGQALGSNQPQHF. CDR3 coding DNA: TGTGCCAGCAGCAAGGGACAGGCTTTGGGTTCTAACCAGCCCCAGCATTTT.

The chain is built from TRBV7-9 and TRBJ1-2; D may be TRBD1 (6 bases). V was trimmed by 5 bases and J by 3 bases, leaving 16 bases between them. The CDR3 is made up of 15 amino acids. Germline V CDR1 and CDR2: SEHNR, FQNEAQ (reference sequence). The chain's CDR3 is CASSHQGWGDYGYTF. The CDR3 DNA follows: TGTGCCAGCAGCCATCAGGGGTGGGGAGACTATGGCTACACCTTC.

V and J are TRBV6-5 and TRBJ2-7, with 9 bases fitting TRBD1. Germline loops: CDR1 MNHEY, CDR2 SVGAGI. The CDR3 runs to 15 residues. Trimming cost V 5 bases and J 3 bases; bases outside gene matches: 8. This CDR3 reads CASSPGQGFSYEQYV. CDR3 coding DNA: TGTGCCAGCAGTCCGGGACAGGGCTTTAGCTACGAGCAGTACGTC.